These 27 T cell receptor beta chains were all obtained from the same sample, sequenced in a study of CD8 T cells in Susac syndrome. RNA in amounts of roughly 0.5 to 1 ug was reverse transcribed with random hexamers. TCRdb independently ran MiXCR on the immunoSEQ multiplex PCR reads; one entry per CDR3 protein. Of about 130,000 distinct CDR3 sequences detected, roughly 80% appear once; the ten largest clones hold roughly 0.5%. What was sequenced was CD8+ T cells from PBMCs. The receptors were sampled from a human donor with multiple sclerosis.

This clonotype was seen more than once but under ten times. The chain couples TRBV24-1 to TRBJ2-5; 7 positions match TRBD1. Germline trimming cut 2 bases from V and 1 base from J; bases unmatched to any gene: 0. CDR3 length equals 14 residues. Germline assignment: CDR1 KGHDR and CDR2 SFDVKD. As DNA, the CDR3 is TGTGCCACCAGTGATTGGGACAGCCAAGAGACCCAGTACTTC. It specifies CATSDWDSQETQYF.

This sequence joins TRBV28 and TRBJ1-3; 9 nucleotides line up with TRBD1. J gave up 3 bases and V 5 bases, and 8 bases lay outside the gene matches. Per germline, CDR1 MDHEN and CDR2 SYDVKM. CDR3 length equals 16 residues. CDR3 residues: CASSSIQGAGGNTIYF. The CDR3 DNA reads as TGTGCCAGCAGTAGTATACAGGGGGCCGGTGGAAACACCATATATTTT.

Only a few counts were recorded for this clonotype. The J gene is TRBJ2-3, the V gene TRBV6-2 or TRBV6-3; 9 positions agree with TRBD2. This CDR3 is built from 20 residues. Germline assignment: CDR1 MNHEY and CDR2 SVGEGT. V shed 2 bases and J 0 bases; nucleotides not matched to a gene: 15. The CDR3 loop is CASSYAGELAGSLSTDTQYF. Here the CDR3 DNA reads TGTGCCAGCAGTTACGCGGGGGAACTAGCGGGCAGCCTAAGCACAGATACGCAGTATTTT.

The CDR3 nucleotides read TGTGCCACTACAGGGTTCGGAGAGCAGTTCTTC. It translates to CATTGFGEQFF. The V and J genes are TRBV19 and TRBJ2-1; a weak D match, TRBD1 (6 bases). CDR1 is LNHDA and CDR2 is SQIVND in the germline V gene (reference sequence). This CDR3 region has 11 residues. V lost 10 bases and J 10 bases, leaving 14 bases between the germline ends.

The chain employs TRBV7-8 and TRBJ2-1; D call uncertain. Deletions cut 3 bases from V and 1 base from J, with 7 bases between. CDR1 SGHVS and CDR2 FQNEAQ come from the germline V gene. The CDR3 runs to 14 residues. The CDR3 is CASSFLTSYNEQFF. CDR3 bases: TGTGCCAGCAGCTTTCTAACTTCCTACAATGAGCAGTTCTTC. Full variable domain (missing parts from reference TRBV7-8 and TRBJ2-1): GAGVSQSPRYKVAKRGQDVALRCDPISGHVSLFWYQQALGQGPEFLTYFQNEAQLDKSGLPSDRFFAERPEGSVSTLKIQRTQQEDSAVYLCASSFLTSYNEQFFGPGTRLTVL.

The V and J genes are TRBV9 and TRBJ2-1; D call uncertain. V lost 3 bases and J lost 9, with 7 bases in between. This CDR3 is 11 amino acids long. Germline CDR1 is SGDLS and CDR2 is YYNGEE. In nucleotides, the CDR3 is TGTGCCAGCAGCGATATTAGTGAGCAGTTCTTC. Amino acid sequence: CASSDISEQFF.

The chain couples TRBV18 to TRBJ2-5; no reliable D call. The length of the CDR3 is 15 residues. Germline-derived CDR1 and CDR2 are KGHSH and LQKENI. Trimming pared 2 bases from V and 0 bases from J, leaving 10 bases between. The CDR3 coding sequence is TGTGCCAGCTCACCAAGTTTCAGCTACCAAGAGACCCAGTACTTC. It encodes CASSPSFSYQETQYF.

V gene TRBV7-2 combines with J gene TRBJ2-1, with TRBD1 identical over 9 bases. This CDR3 is 16 amino acids long. With V trimmed by 1 base and J by 8 bases, 9 bases remained unmatched. The germline V gene encodes CDR1 SGHTA and CDR2 FQGNSA. CDR3 region: CASSLDRTGVFDEQFF. The CDR3, as DNA: TGTGCCAGCAGCTTAGATCGGACAGGGGTTTTCGATGAGCAGTTCTTC.

This chain connects TRBV5-1 to TRBJ2-1; D perhaps matches TRBD1 (5 bases). The germline V gene encodes CDR1 SGHRS and CDR2 YFSETQ. The CDR3 covers 13 residues. The germline V and J ends were trimmed by 4 bases and 7 bases, with 12 bases remaining between them. The CDR3 spells CASSADTSNEQFF. For the CDR3, the DNA is TGCGCCAGCAGCGCGGACACCAGTAATGAGCAGTTCTTC.

This chain links TRBV19 with TRBJ2-7, with 8 bases that match TRBD1. This CDR3 comprises 16 residues. J was trimmed by 3 bases and V by 8 bases; bases with no gene match: 15. Germline lookup yields CDR1 LNHDA and CDR2 SQIVND (reference sequence). In DNA, the CDR3 is TGTGCCAGTGGGACAGGTGGGATAGGGGGCTACTACGAGCAGTACTTC. Translating it yields CASGTGGIGGYYEQYF.

This chain links TRBV6-1 with TRBJ2-7, with 8 bases fitting TRBD2. The trim removed 9 bases at V and 2 bases at J, leaving 12 bases unmatched. This CDR3 has 15 amino acids. The V gene's germline CDR1 is MNHNS and CDR2 SASEGT. The CDR3 reads CASLARTGGPYEQYF. The CDR3 DNA reads TGTGCCAGTTTGGCCCGGACGGGAGGGCCCTACGAGCAGTACTTC.

The sample holds a few counts of this clonotype. This chain joins TRBV27 and TRBJ1-5; TRBD1 might be the D (6 bases). Trimming removed 5 bases from V and 4 bases from J, with 12 bases in between. The CDR3 has 14 amino acids. Germline CDR1 reads MNHEY; CDR2 reads SMNVEV (reference sequence). The CDR3 nucleotides are TGTGCCAGCAGTGTAGGACAGATGAATCAGCCCCAGCATTTT. This gives the protein CASSVGQMNQPQHF.

The CDR3, as DNA: TGTGCCAGCAGTTTTCAGGATAATTCACCCCTCCACTTT. The encoded protein is CASSFQDNSPLHF. The V gene is TRBV28, the J gene TRBJ1-6; D is unresolved. The CDR3 is made up of 13 amino acids. Deletions cut 3 bases from V and 5 bases from J, with 5 bases between. Germline V gives CDR1 MDHEN, CDR2 SYDVKM. Full variable domain (outside the CDR3, taken from reference TRBV28 and TRBJ1-6): DVKVTQSSRYLVKRTGEKVFLECVQDMDHENMFWYRQDPGLGLRLIYFSYDVKMKEKGDIPEGYSVSREKKERFSLILESASTNQTSMYLCASSFQDNSPLHFGNGTRLTVT.

The V gene is TRBV7-2, the J gene TRBJ1-4, with TRBD1 matching over 9 bases. V dropped 5 bases and J dropped 6; count of bases not matched to a gene: 7. CDR3 length: 15 amino acids. Germline V gene sequence: CDR1 SGHTA, CDR2 FQGNSA. The CDR3 DNA reads TGTGCCAGCAGCGAAAACAGGGGGCCCTATGAAAAACTGTTTTTT. Amino acids: CASSENRGPYEKLFF.

This clonotype was found a few times. The genes are TRBV7-9 and TRBJ2-1; no reliable D call. The V gene lost 11 bases and the J gene lost 5 bases, with 16 bases spanning the gap. This CDR3 region has 13 residues. Germline-derived CDR1 and CDR2 are SEHNR and FQNEAQ (reference sequence). CDR3 protein: CALDGVLDNEQFF. For the CDR3, the DNA is TGTGCCCTGGACGGAGTGTTAGACAATGAGCAGTTCTTC.

The V call is TRBV7-2, the J call TRBJ2-3; 10 nucleotides agree with TRBD2. Germline V gene lookup returns CDR1 SGHTA and CDR2 FQGNSA. This CDR3 is built from 17 residues. V gave up 4 bases and J gave up 2 bases; unmatched junction bases: 9. The CDR3 loop is CASSWVGLAVYTDTQYF. DNA for the CDR3: TGTGCCAGCAGCTGGGTTGGACTAGCGGTATACACAGATACGCAGTATTTT.

The chain uses TRBV2 and TRBJ1-6; D is uncertain. Germline V gene lookup returns CDR1 SNHLY and CDR2 FYNNEI. With 10 bases removed from V and 5 bases from J, the gap between germline ends came to 18 bases. The CDR3 consists of 15 residues. The CDR3 protein is CATKGRLTNNSPLHF. The CDR3, as DNA: TGTGCCACCAAAGGACGGTTGACGAATAATTCACCCCTCCACTTT. Full variable domain (missing parts from reference TRBV2 and TRBJ1-6): EPEVTQTPSHQVTQMGQEVILRCVPISNHLYFYWYRQILGQKVEFLVSFYNNEISEKSEIFDDQFSVERPDGSNFTLKIRSTKLEDSAMYFCATKGRLTNNSPLHFGNGTRLTVT.

The rearrangement joins TRBV7-8 to TRBJ2-7, with D perhaps matching TRBD1 (5 bases). Trimming cost V 0 bases and J 2 bases, with 11 bases left between them. CDR1 and CDR2 (germline): SGHVS, FQNEAQ. The CDR3 contains 15 residues. This CDR3 reads CASSLATGVPYEQYF. CDR3 in DNA: TGTGCCAGCAGCTTAGCTACAGGAGTCCCCTACGAGCAGTACTTC.

J is TRBJ1-1 and V is TRBV5-4, with no clear D. Trimming cost V 8 bases and J 1 base, with 9 bases left between them. CDR3 length equals 12 residues. Per germline, CDR1 SGHNT and CDR2 YYREEE (reference sequence). CDR3 sequence reads: CASHQSNTEAFF. The CDR3 bases are TGTGCCAGTCACCAGTCGAACACTGAAGCTTTCTTT.

The CDR3 sequence: CSVDLGATYGYTF. CDR3 in DNA: TGCAGCGTTGACCTGGGGGCGACGTATGGCTACACCTTC. The chain joins TRBV29-1 to TRBJ1-2; D might be TRBD1 (6 bases). In germline, CDR1 is SQVTM, CDR2 ANQGSEA. This CDR3 has 13 amino acids. V was trimmed by 3 bases and J by 5 bases, leaving 13 bases between them.

The V call is TRBV9, the J call TRBJ2-1; no definite D call. Trimming cost V 3 bases and J 8 bases, with 15 bases left between them. The CDR3 spans 14 residues. Germline lookup yields CDR1 SGDLS and CDR2 YYNGEE. This CDR3 is CASSGSKVGDEQFF. The CDR3 DNA reads as TGTGCCAGCAGCGGGTCTAAGGTCGGCGATGAGCAGTTCTTC.

This chain joins TRBV2 and TRBJ2-3; D unclear. Germline values: CDR1 SNHLY, CDR2 FYNNEI. Trimming removed 9 bases at V and 4 bases at J, with 20 bases between. The CDR3 consists of 15 residues. CDR3 DNA sequence: TGTGCCAGGGACCGGACCCCTACCTCCGCAGATACGCAGTATTTT. Translating it yields CARDRTPTSADTQYF.

The rearrangement joins TRBV11-3 to TRBJ2-2, with a weak D call TRBD2 (6 bases). From germline, CDR1 is SGHNT and CDR2 YENEEA. Trimming pared 2 bases from V and 4 bases from J, leaving 11 bases between. The CDR3 runs to 15 residues. CDR3 bases: TGTGCCAGCAGCTTAAGAGGAGGGAGCACCGGGGAGCTGTTTTTT. It yields the protein CASSLRGGSTGELFF. The full variable domain, with the rest looked up from reference TRBV11-3 and TRBJ2-2, is EAGVVQSPRYKIIEKKQPVAFWCNPISGHNTLYWYLQNLGQGPELLIRYENEEAVDDSQLPKDRFSAERLKGVDSTLKIQPAELGDSAVYLCASSLRGGSTGELFFGEGSRLTVL.

CDR3 amino acids: CAISSGSGGNPYEQYF. The DNA for the CDR3 is TGTGCCATCAGTTCTGGTAGCGGGGGGAACCCCTACGAGCAGTACTTC. The chain links TRBV10-3 to TRBJ2-7, with 10 bases lining up with TRBD2. V lost 5 bases to trimming and J lost 2 bases; unmatched junction nucleotides: 9. Germline-derived CDR1 and CDR2 are ENHRY and SYGVKD. CDR3 size: 16 residues.

This clonotype has just one count. This chain connects TRBV19 to TRBJ2-3; 7 positions agree with TRBD2. Germline V CDR1 and CDR2: LNHDA, SQIVND (reference sequence). The CDR3 loop spans 17 amino acids. After removal of 0 bases from V and 5 bases from J, the junction contained 11 bases not matched to a gene. The CDR3 DNA reads TGTGCCAGTAGTATAGATAGGAGCGGGAAGGTGAGAGATACGCAGTATTTT. Amino acid sequence: CASSIDRSGKVRDTQYF.

This clonotype was recorded once. The CDR3 nucleotides read TGTGCCAGTAGTATTCTTGGGAACACCGGGGAGCTGTTTTTT. Its protein is CASSILGNTGELFF. The chain employs TRBV19 and TRBJ2-2; no firm D call. The V gene lost 3 bases and the J gene lost 1 base, with 6 bases spanning the gap. The CDR3 is 14 residues long. Germline values: CDR1 LNHDA, CDR2 SQIVND (reference sequence).

This sequence joins TRBV19 and TRBJ2-2; TRBD1 aligns across 7 bases. J lost 5 bases, V lost 4 bases, and 19 bases had no gene match. The CDR3 is made up of 19 amino acids. Looked up from germline, CDR1 is LNHDA and CDR2 is SQIVND (reference sequence). The chain's CDR3 is CASSTLTIRTGGVTGELFF. The CDR3 DNA sequence: TGTGCCAGTAGTACACTAACGATAAGGACAGGTGGTGTGACCGGGGAGCTGTTTTTT. Complete variable domain (other parts from reference TRBV19 and TRBJ2-2): DGGITQSPKYLFRKEGQNVTLSCEQNLNHDAMYWYRQDPGQGLRLIYYSQIVNDFQKGDIAEGYSVSREKKESFPLTVTSAQKNPTAFYLCASSTLTIRTGGVTGELFFGEGSRLTVL.